Listed here is a single TCR beta chain. These data originate in a study of beta chain features in type 1 diabetes. Of the isolated RNA, all was reverse transcribed, and so the sequenced material was expressed TCRB transcripts. Libraries were prepared by immunoSEQ multiplex PCR; TCRdb keeps only in-frame clonotypes and omits some of them. Of around 500,000 clones listed, around 30% were seen once; the top ten hold 0.05% to 0.065%. Germline lookup yields CDR1 LGHNA and CDR2 YNFKEQ. Germline trimming cut 0 bases from V and 2 bases from J; bases unmatched to any gene: 6. This CDR3 has 17 residues. The V gene is TRBV4-2, the J gene TRBJ2-1; 8 nucleotides match TRBD1. This TCR came from a man between 18 and 35 years old in good health. Sequencing used naive CD4+ T cells from blood. CDR3 sequence reads: CASSQELGQGPYNEQFF. The CDR3 nucleotides are TGTGCCAGCAGCCAAGAACTCGGACAGGGCCCCTACAATGAGCAGTTCTTC.